Listed below are T cell receptor beta chains from one sample, sequenced in a study of T cell responses to AZD1222 COVID-19 vaccine. TCRdb's table, derived via immunoSEQ multiplex PCR, lists solely in-frame clones and lacks some. This table holds roughly 120,000 clones, about nine tenths found once. This specimen consisted of peripheral blood, obtained 28 days after the second dose of the MenACWY control vaccine. The receptors originated from an adult who received the MenACWY meningococcal vaccine as a control. The CDR3 runs from the conserved cysteine through the conserved F or W. A D gene is named only where the DNA matches it firmly. Expanded clones get a size class; other rows say once, few or many, or leave the size out.

.	12	TRBV6-5	.	TRBJ2-2	TGTGCCAGCAGTCGGAAAGGCGGGGAGCTGTTTTTT	CASSRKGGELFF
.	16	TRBV7-2	TRBD2	TRBJ2-3	TGTGCCAGCAGCACCAGATCTAGCGGGAGCACAGATACGCAGTATTTT	CASSTRSSGSTDTQYF
.	13	TRBV10-3	.	TRBJ1-2	TGTGCCATCAGCTCAACAGGGTCCTATGGCTACACCTTC	CAISSTGSYGYTF
.	15	TRBV6-1	TRBD2	TRBJ2-7	TGTGCCAGCAGTGAAAGAAGCGGGAGGGTCTACGAGCAGTACTTC	CASSERSGRVYEQYF
.	16	TRBV14	.	TRBJ2-1	TGTGCCAGCAGCCCGCTACAGGGATTCTCCTACAATGAGCAGTTCTTC	CASSPLQGFSYNEQFF
few	16	TRBV5-1	TRBD1	TRBJ2-2	TGCGCCAGCAGCTTGGACAGGGGACCCAACACCGGGGAGCTGTTTTTT	CASSLDRGPNTGELFF
once	21	TRBV27	TRBD2	TRBJ2-3	TGTGCCAGCAGTTCCTATTACTCCGGGACTAGCGGCCCACTAGGCACAGATACGCAGTATTTT	CASSSYYSGTSGPLGTDTQYF
few	16	TRBV7-9	.	TRBJ1-4	TGTGCCAGCAGCTTATTTGGAAAAGGGGGTCATGAAAAACTGTTTTTT	CASSLFGKGGHEKLFF
.	16	TRBV7-9	TRBD1	TRBJ1-6	TGTGCCAGCAGCCCGGACAGGGGGCGAGGTAGTTCACCCCTCCACTTT	CASSPDRGRGSSPLHF
.	16	TRBV13	.	TRBJ1-1	TGTGCCAGCAGCTTAGGCAAACGGAGTTTGAACACTGAAGCTTTCTTT	CASSLGKRSLNTEAFF
.	13	TRBV7-3	.	TRBJ2-1	TGTGCCAGCAGCCCGGGACCCTACAATGAGCAGTTCTTC	CASSPGPYNEQFF
.	12	TRBV19	.	TRBJ1-1	TGTGCCAGTGCACAGGGAGGCGCTGAAGCTTTCTTT	CASAQGGAEAFF
.	14	TRBV7-9	.	TRBJ2-7	TGTGCCAGCAGCTTCCTGGCAGGAACCTACGAGCAGTACTTC	CASSFLAGTYEQYF
.	15	TRBV18	.	TRBJ2-7	TGTGCCAGCTCCCCCGGACCTAAAAGGGTGTACGAGCAGTACTTC	CASSPGPKRVYEQYF
.	16	TRBV7-8	.	TRBJ1-4	TGTGCCAGCAGCAGACCGGAGGGGACTTCTAATGAAAAACTGTTTTTT	CASSRPEGTSNEKLFF
.	15	TRBV4-1	.	TRBJ1-1	TGCGCCAGCAGCCCCAGGGACACGTCGAACACTGAAGCTTTCTTT	CASSPRDTSNTEAFF